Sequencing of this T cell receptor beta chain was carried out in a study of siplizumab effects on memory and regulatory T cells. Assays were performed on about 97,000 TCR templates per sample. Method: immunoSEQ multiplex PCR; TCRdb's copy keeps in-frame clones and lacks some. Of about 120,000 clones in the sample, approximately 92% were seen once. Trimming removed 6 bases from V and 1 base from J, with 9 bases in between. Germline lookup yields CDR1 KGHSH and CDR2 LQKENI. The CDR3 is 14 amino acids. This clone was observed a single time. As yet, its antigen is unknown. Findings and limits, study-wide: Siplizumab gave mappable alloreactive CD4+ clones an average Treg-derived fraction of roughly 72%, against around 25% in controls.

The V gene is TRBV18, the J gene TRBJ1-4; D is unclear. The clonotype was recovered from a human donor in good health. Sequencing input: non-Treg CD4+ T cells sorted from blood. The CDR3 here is CASSPRVTNEKLFF. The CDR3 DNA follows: TGTGCCAGCTCTCCTCGAGTAACTAATGAAAAACTGTTTTTT. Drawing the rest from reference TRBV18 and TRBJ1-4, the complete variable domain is NAGVMQNPRHLVRRRGQEARLRCSPMKGHSHVYWYRQLPEEGLKFMVYLQKENIIDESGMPKERFSAEFPKEGPSILRIQQVVRGDSAAYFCASSPRVTNEKLFFGSGTQLSVL.